The rows below give T cell receptor beta chains drawn from one sample of a study of lymphopenia after photon versus proton radiotherapy. Clones were read by immunoSEQ multiplex PCR, and TCRdb kept only the in-frame ones, dropping some. The sample yields roughly 53,000 clones, around 82% seen once. This specimen was peripheral blood, taken from a patient treated with photon-based radiotherapy. Every receptor here comes from a man in his fifties with gastric cancer. Both conserved end residues are part of each CDR3. A D gene is named only where the DNA matches it firmly. A clone size is listed for some rows: how often the clone was seen (once, few, many), or a class if it is expanded.

>TRBJ1-1|-|13|TRBD1|TRBV29-1
TGCAGCTCACTACAGGGGGCAAACACTGAAGCTTTCTTT
CSSLQGANTEAFF
>TRBJ2-3|-|13|TRBD1|TRBV19
TGTGCCAGCCTCGGGACAGGGGGCGATACGCAGTATTTT
CASLGTGGDTQYF
>TRBJ1-2|-|16|TRBD1|TRBV6-1
TGTGCCAGCAGTGAGACATACGACAGGGCCGGTTATGGCTACACCTTC
CASSETYDRAGYGYTF
>TRBJ2-3|-|11|-|TRBV5-8
TGTGCCAGCAGCCGGCTAGATACGCAGTATTTT
CASSRLDTQYF
>TRBJ1-1|-|19|-|TRBV12-5
TGTGCTAGTGGTTTGGTACTGAGTAGCGGGAAGGGGATGAACACTGAAGCTTTCTTT
CASGLVLSSGKGMNTEAFF
>TRBJ2-1|-|13|TRBD2|TRBV10-3
TGTGCCATGGGGACTAGCTCCTACAATGAGCAGTTCTTC
CAMGTSSYNEQFF
>TRBJ1-2|-|14|-|TRBV5-4
TGTGCCAGCAGCCGGGACATCCATAACTATGGCTACACCTTC
CASSRDIHNYGYTF
>TRBJ2-3|-|15|TRBD2|TRBV27
TGTGCCAGCAGTTTACGTAGCGGGCGCGCAGATACGCAGTATTTT
CASSLRSGRADTQYF
>TRBJ1-2|-|11|-|TRBV25-1
TGTGCCAGCAGTGTCGGTTCTGGCTACACCTTC
CASSVGSGYTF
>TRBJ1-2|-|13|-|TRBV2
TGTGCCAGCAGACCGGGGGTCCCCTATGGCTACACCTTC
CASRPGVPYGYTF
>TRBJ2-3|once|14|TRBD2|TRBV7-9
TGTGCCAGCAGACCGGGACTAGCCTCAGATACGCAGTATTTT
CASRPGLASDTQYF
>TRBJ2-5|-|16|TRBD1|TRBV4-2
TGTGCCAGCAGCCAAACTCGGACAGGTCCACAAGAGACCCAGTACTTC
CASSQTRTGPQETQYF
>TRBJ1-1|-|12|-|TRBV29-1
TGCAGCGTTGATGCGGGATCAGCGGAAGCTTTCTTT
CSVDAGSAEAFF
>TRBJ1-2|-|18|-|TRBV18
TGTGCCAGCTCATCACTACCCCCCGGGGACGGCAAGGACTATGGCTACACCTTC
CASSSLPPGDGKDYGYTF
>TRBJ1-1|-|14|-|TRBV6-6
TGTGCCAGCAGTTACTCAGCAGTGAACACTGAAGCTTTCTTT
CASSYSAVNTEAFF
>TRBJ2-5|-|15|TRBD2|TRBV5-1
TGCGCCAGCAGCTTGACTAGCGGGGAGGGAGAGACCCAGTACTTC
CASSLTSGEGETQYF
>TRBJ2-1|-|12|-|TRBV27
TGTGCCAGCAGTCCTACGTTTGTTGAGCAGTTCTTC
CASSPTFVEQFF
>TRBJ2-7|-|16|-|TRBV27
TGTGCCAGCAGTTCGGCGACAAGGCCCCTCTCCTACGAGCAGTACTTC
CASSSATRPLSYEQYF
>TRBJ1-1|-|14|-|TRBV5-1
TGCGCCAGCAGCCGACAGAGCCTAAACACTGAAGCTTTCTTT
CASSRQSLNTEAFF
>TRBJ1-4|few|12|-|TRBV6-1
TGTGCCAGCAGTGAAGTTGGGGAAAAACTGTTTTTT
CASSEVGEKLFF
>TRBJ2-2|few|14|TRBD1|TRBV27
TGTGCCAGCAGCCGGGACAGGGGAACCGGGGAGCTGTTTTTT
CASSRDRGTGELFF
>TRBJ1-1|-|17|-|TRBV4-1
TGCGCCAGCAGCCAAATCCGGATCAGACGGGTTAACACTGAAGCTTTCTTT
CASSQIRIRRVNTEAFF
>TRBJ2-2|once|18|-|TRBV7-6
TGTGCCAGCAGCTTCCTCTTTAACCCCTTACCGAACACCGGGGAGCTGTTTTTT
CASSFLFNPLPNTGELFF
>TRBJ2-7|-|14|TRBD1|TRBV6-5
TGTGCCAGCAGTTACACGGACAGGACCTACGAGCAGTACTTC
CASSYTDRTYEQYF
>TRBJ1-2|-|13|TRBD1|TRBV27
TGTGCCAGCAGAACCGGGACAGGGGGCTCGCACACCTTC
CASRTGTGGSHTF
>TRBJ2-7|-|11|-|TRBV6-5
TGTGCCAGCAGCCAAAACTACGAGCAGTACTTC
CASSQNYEQYF
>TRBJ2-7|-|15|-|TRBV2
TGTGCCAGCAGACGGGGGGGACAGGGCTTGCGGGAGCAGTACTTC
CASRRGGQGLREQYF
>TRBJ2-5|-|14|-|TRBV5-4
TGTGCCAGCAGCTTGGGTGGAGGGCAAGAGACCCAGTACTTC
CASSLGGGQETQYF
>TRBJ1-6|-|12|TRBD1|TRBV7-2
TGTGCCAGCAGCTCAGGGGGGGCACCCCTCCACTTT
CASSSGGAPLHF
>TRBJ2-7|-|14|TRBD1|TRBV5-1
TGCGCCAGCAGCTCCGGGACAGGGACCTACGAGCAGTACTTC
CASSSGTGTYEQYF
>TRBJ2-1|-|15|TRBD1|TRBV9
TGTGCCAGCACGGCGCCGGACAGGGGGCCGTATGAGCAGTTCTTC
CASTAPDRGPYEQFF
>TRBJ2-7|-|16|-|TRBV10-3
TGTGCCATCAGTGTATTCTCCGGCAGGGCCGACTACGAGCAGTACTTC
CAISVFSGRADYEQYF
>TRBJ1-2|-|14|-|TRBV6-5
TGTGCCAGCAGTTACTCGAGAGGGGTTCGCGGCTACACCTTC
CASSYSRGVRGYTF
>TRBJ1-5|-|15|-|TRBV11-2
TGTGCCAGCAGCTTAGATCGTGGGGAAAATCAGCCCCAGCATTTT
CASSLDRGENQPQHF
>TRBJ1-2|few|13|-|TRBV27
TGTGCCAGCAGTCAGCGAGGGGCCAAAGGCTACACCTTC
CASSQRGAKGYTF
>TRBJ2-1|-|13|-|TRBV5-1
TGCGCCAGCAGCGTTACTAGCACCAATGAGCAGTTCTTC
CASSVTSTNEQFF
>TRBJ2-6|-|17|-|TRBV5-1
TGCGCCAGCAGCCTAGGACGGCTTGCTTCTGGGGCCAACGTCCTGACTTTC
CASSLGRLASGANVLTF
>TRBJ1-6|-|14|-|TRBV7-2
TGTGCCAGCAGCTTAGGGCCGATAAATTCACCCCTCCACTTT
CASSLGPINSPLHF
>TRBJ2-7|once|11|TRBD1|TRBV10-3
TGTGCCATCAGCGCAGGGGGTGAGCAGTACTTC
CAISAGGEQYF
>TRBJ2-7|-|16|-|TRBV28
TGTGCCAGCAGCCAAGGGTGGGGAGGGGGCTCCTACGAGCAGTACTTC
CASSQGWGGGSYEQYF
>TRBJ2-4|few|19|TRBD2|TRBV5-6
TGTGCCAGCAGCTCCATTAGACTAGCGGCCGAGGGGGCCAAAAACATTCAGTACTTC
CASSSIRLAAEGAKNIQYF
>TRBJ2-7|-|16|TRBD2|TRBV5-5
TGTGCCAGCAGCCCCGCAACAAGCGGGGGAGCCTACGAGCAGTACTTC
CASSPATSGGAYEQYF
>TRBJ2-2|-|18|TRBD2|TRBV4-1
TGCGCCAGCAGCCAAGATATCGGTAGCGGGAGGTACACCGGGGAGCTGTTTTTT
CASSQDIGSGRYTGELFF
>TRBJ1-1|-|15|-|TRBV5-8
TGTGCCAGCAGCCCCTTTGCTGGGAAGATGACTGAAGCTTTCTTT
CASSPFAGKMTEAFF
>TRBJ2-2|-|17|TRBD2|TRBV5-4
TGTGCCAGCAGCTCTGGACTAGCGGGAACGAATCCCGGGGAGCTGTTTTTT
CASSSGLAGTNPGELFF
>TRBJ2-3|-|15|-|TRBV28
TGTGCCAGCAGTTTATGGGGGCGGGGCACAGATACGCAGTATTTT
CASSLWGRGTDTQYF
>TRBJ1-2|-|13|-|TRBV6-6
TGTGCCAGCAGTGACAGTGCCCGGGGTGGCTACACCTTC
CASSDSARGGYTF